A selection of T cell receptor beta chains follows, all from one sample in a study of regulatory T cells in long-lasting Graves disease. Each CDR3 protein gets one entry after TCRdb re-called the multiplex PCR reads with MiXCR. The table has approximately 470,000 distinct CDR3 sequences, 15% to 20% seen once. The data also belong to a second study, concerning T cells in Graves' hyperthyroidism and ophthalmopathy.

The input for sequencing was peripheral blood mononuclear cells (PBMCs), taken at new diagnosis, from a patient treated with antithyroid drugs. These receptor sequences come from a man between 40 and 49 years old with Graves disease. CDR3s include the opening cysteine and the closing phenylalanine or tryptophan. The order of the fields is D gene, J gene, V gene, clone size, CDR3 DNA, CDR3 protein. The D gene is left open where the match is weak. For some rows the clone size is stated as once, few or many, or as a class when expanded; others skip it.

>.|TRBJ2-2|TRBV18|many
TGTGCCAGCTCACCACCCCGCGGGAACACCGGGGAGCTGTTTTTT
CASSPPRGNTGELFF
>.|TRBJ2-1|TRBV5-1|few
TGCGCCAGCAGCTTGGGTCTTGTGGGCGGGAATGAGCAGTTCTTC
CASSLGLVGGNEQFF
>.|TRBJ2-7|TRBV20-1|.
TGCAGTGCTAGAGCTCCTGGGCAAGCCTACGAGCAGTACTTC
CSARAPGQAYEQYF
>TRBD2|TRBJ2-5|TRBV5-4|.
TGTGCCAGCAGCTTGGGGGGACTAGCGGATGAGACCCAGTACTTC
CASSLGGLADETQYF
>.|TRBJ2-2|TRBV9|.
TGTGCCAGCAGCGTAGAGGGACTCGTGAACACCGGGGAGCTGTTTTTT
CASSVEGLVNTGELFF
>.|TRBJ2-3|TRBV4-1|many
TGCGCCAGCAGCCTAGGGGCGGTCACAGATACGCAGTATTTT
CASSLGAVTDTQYF
>TRBD1|TRBJ1-1|TRBV12-3/TRBV12-4|many
TGTGCCAGCAGTCGAAAATCCACAGGGGGCACTGAAGCTTTCTTT
CASSRKSTGGTEAFF
>.|TRBJ2-2|TRBV27|few
TGTGCCAGCAGTCCGCACTACAGAGCTAGCACCGGGGGGCTGTTTTTT
CASSPHYRASTGGLFF
>.|TRBJ1-5|TRBV30|many
TGTGCCTGGAGGTCCGATCAGCCCCAGCATTTT
CAWRSDQPQHF
>.|TRBJ1-1|TRBV6-1|many
TGTGCCAGCAGTCCTATCCGGGGGAACACTGAAGCTTTCTTT
CASSPIRGNTEAFF
>.|TRBJ1-2|TRBV15|few
TGTGCCACCAGCAGGGCGCCCGGGACGGCCTATGGCTACACCTTC
CATSRAPGTAYGYTF
>TRBD2|TRBJ2-1|TRBV11-1|many
TGTGCCAGCAGCGCCGTAGCGGGAGGGAGCGACAATGAGCAGTTCTTC
CASSAVAGGSDNEQFF
>TRBD2|TRBJ2-3|TRBV6-1|.
TGTGCCAGCAGTCGGGACTCTAGCGGCGATACGCAGTATTTT
CASSRDSSGDTQYF
>.|TRBJ2-3|TRBV12-3/TRBV12-4|many
TGTGCCAGCAGGGGCACTACAGATACGCAGTATTTT
CASRGTTDTQYF
>.|TRBJ2-2|TRBV4-2|few
TGTGCCAGCAGCCAAGAATCGGCCGGGGAGCTGTTTTTT
CASSQESAGELFF
>.|TRBJ1-6|TRBV27|.
TGTGCCAGCAGTTTAGCCTATAATTCACCCCTCCACTTT
CASSLAYNSPLHF
>.|TRBJ1-1|TRBV2|few
TGTGCCAGCAGGTTTGACATCCTGCTGAACACTGAAGCTTTCTTT
CASRFDILLNTEAFF
>TRBD2|TRBJ2-7|TRBV7-9|.
TGTGCCAGCAGCCCCAGGACTAGCGGGAGTTGGAACGAGCAGTACTTC
CASSPRTSGSWNEQYF
>.|TRBJ2-6|TRBV12-3/TRBV12-4|many
TGTGCCAGCAGTCGGGACGGGATCAACGTCCTGACTTTC
CASSRDGINVLTF
>.|TRBJ2-7|TRBV5-5|many
TGTGCCAGCAGCCCCGCCCTTCAGCGGGCCACCTACGAGCAGTACTTC
CASSPALQRATYEQYF
>.|TRBJ2-3|TRBV30|many
TGTGCCTGGAGTAGTCGGGCCCGCACAGATACGCAGTATTTT
CAWSSRARTDTQYF
>.|TRBJ2-3|TRBV30|many
TGTGCCTGGAGGTTTAGCACAGATACGCAGTATTTT
CAWRFSTDTQYF
>.|TRBJ1-2|TRBV27|many
TGTGCCAGCAGTTTATCCAGGGGCGCTAACTATGGCTACACCTTC
CASSLSRGANYGYTF
>.|TRBJ1-1|TRBV28|many
TGTGCCAGCAGTTTATTGGGAGCACAGAACACTGAAGCTTTCTTT
CASSLLGAQNTEAFF
>TRBD2|TRBJ2-3|TRBV7-3|.
TGTGCCAGCAGCTTATGGGGGGGAGTAGGGGATACGCAGTATTTT
CASSLWGGVGDTQYF
>.|TRBJ1-4|TRBV6-1|many
TGTGCCGTTGGGGCCCGGGCCGCTAATGAAAAACTGTTTTTT
CAVGARAANEKLFF
>.|TRBJ1-1|TRBV30|many
TGTGCCTGGAGCAAATTCCCAGGGACCGTTAACACTGAAGCTTTCTTT
CAWSKFPGTVNTEAFF